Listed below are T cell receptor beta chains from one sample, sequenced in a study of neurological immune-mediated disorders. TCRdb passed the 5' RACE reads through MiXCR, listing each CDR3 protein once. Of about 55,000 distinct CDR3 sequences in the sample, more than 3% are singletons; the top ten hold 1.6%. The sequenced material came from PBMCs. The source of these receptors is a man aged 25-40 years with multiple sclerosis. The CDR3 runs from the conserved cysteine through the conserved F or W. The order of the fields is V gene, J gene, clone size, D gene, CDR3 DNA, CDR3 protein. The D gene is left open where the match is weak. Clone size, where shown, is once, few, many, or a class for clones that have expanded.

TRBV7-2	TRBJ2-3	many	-	TGTGCCAGCAGCTCCCCCCGGGTCAGGGGGACTAGCACAGATACGCAGTATTTT	CASSSPRVRGTSTDTQYF
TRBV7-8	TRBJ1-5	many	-	TGTGCCAGCAGCGCCTCGGGGGCGCTTCAGCCCCAGCATTTT	CASSASGALQPQHF
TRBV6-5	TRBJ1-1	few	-	TGTGCCAGCAGTTCGGGACGTAACGAAGCTTTCTTT	CASSSGRNEAFF
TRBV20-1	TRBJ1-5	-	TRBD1	TGCAGTGCTAGTGTGGACAGGGATCAGCCCCAGAATTTT	CSASVDRDQPQNF
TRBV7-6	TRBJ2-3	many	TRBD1	TGTGCCAGCAGCTTGGGGACAGGGGTCACAGATACGCAGTATTTT	CASSLGTGVTDTQYF
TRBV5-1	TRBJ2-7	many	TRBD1	TGCGCCAGCAGCTTGCTGACAGGGGGCATATACGAGCAGTACTTC	CASSLLTGGIYEQYF
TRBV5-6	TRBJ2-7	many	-	TGTGCCAGCAGCTTTAACGGGTACGAGCAGTACTTC	CASSFNGYEQYF
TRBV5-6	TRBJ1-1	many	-	TGTGCCAGCAGCTTGGCGGACACTGAAGCTTTCTTT	CASSLADTEAFF
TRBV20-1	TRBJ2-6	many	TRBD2	TGCAGTGCTAGAGGGGAGGGCGCTGGGGCCAACGTCCTGACTTTC	CSARGEGAGANVLTF
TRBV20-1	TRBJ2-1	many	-	TGCAGTGCTAGAGGGGGGTACAATGAGCAGTTCTTC	CSARGGYNEQFF
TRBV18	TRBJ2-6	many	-	TGTGCCAGCTCACCACCGGTCGGCAGGGGAAACTCTGGGGCCAACGTCCTGACTTTC	CASSPPVGRGNSGANVLTF
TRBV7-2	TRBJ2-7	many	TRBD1	TGTGCCAGCAGCTTTAGAATCGGGACAGGGGCCTACGAGCAGTACTTC	CASSFRIGTGAYEQYF
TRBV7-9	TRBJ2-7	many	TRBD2	TGTGCCAGCAGGGAACTAGCGGGAACGCGGGAGCAGTACTTC	CASRELAGTREQYF
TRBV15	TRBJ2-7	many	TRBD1	TGTGCCACCAGCATAGCGACCGGGACAGGGGGGAGCTCCTACGAGCAGTACTTC	CATSIATGTGGSSYEQYF
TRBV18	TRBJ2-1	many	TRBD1	TGTGCCAGCTCACCGTCTCGGACAGGGCTAAATGAGCAGTTCTTC	CASSPSRTGLNEQFF
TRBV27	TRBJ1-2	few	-	TGTGCCAGCAGAAAGGGGGGTACCCTAACTAACTATGGCTACACCTTC	CASRKGGTLTNYGYTF
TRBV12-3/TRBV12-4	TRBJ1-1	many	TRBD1	TGTGCCAGCAGTTTACCCGAACAGGGGGCTGAAGCTTTCTTT	CASSLPEQGAEAFF
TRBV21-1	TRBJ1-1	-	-	TGTGCCAGATTGACCGATGGGGCTTTCTTT	CARLTDGAFF
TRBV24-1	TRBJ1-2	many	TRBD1	TGTGCCACCAGTGATTGGGACAGGGGCCAAGGAGGCTACACCTTC	CATSDWDRGQGGYTF
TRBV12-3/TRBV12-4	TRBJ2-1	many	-	TGTGCCAGCAGTTCCGGGCTCAGCCACAATGAGCAGTTCTTC	CASSSGLSHNEQFF
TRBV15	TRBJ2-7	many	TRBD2	TGTGCCACCAGCTCTGCTAGCGGGGGGGTCTTCGGCGAGCAGTACTTC	CATSSASGGVFGEQYF
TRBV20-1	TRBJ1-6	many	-	TGCAGTGCTAGAGAGGACAGAGACCTTTCACCCCTCAACTTT	CSAREDRDLSPLNF
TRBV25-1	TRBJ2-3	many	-	TGTGCCAGCAGCTTTGGGCATGCTAGCACAGATACGCAGTATTTT	CASSFGHASTDTQYF
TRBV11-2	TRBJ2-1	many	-	TGTGCCAGCCGCCGGACGACGGGGAGATACAATGAGCAGTTCTTC	CASRRTTGRYNEQFF
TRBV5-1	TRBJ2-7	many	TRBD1	TGCGCCAGCAGCTTGGCCCGACAGGGCTCCTACGAGCAGTACTTC	CASSLARQGSYEQYF
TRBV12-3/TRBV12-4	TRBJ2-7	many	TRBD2	TGTGCCAGCAGTTTAGAAGCGGGAGCCTACGAGCAGTACTTC	CASSLEAGAYEQYF
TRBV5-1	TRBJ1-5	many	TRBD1	TGCGCCAGCAGCTTGCAAGGACAGGGAGGTCAGCCCCAGCATTTT	CASSLQGQGGQPQHF
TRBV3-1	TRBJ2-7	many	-	TGTGCCAGCAGCCAAGACCAGCGGGCGGCCTACGAGCAGTACTTC	CASSQDQRAAYEQYF
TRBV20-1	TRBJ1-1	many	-	TGCAGTGCTCCTCCGGGGGTCTACACTGAAGCTTTCTTT	CSAPPGVYTEAFF
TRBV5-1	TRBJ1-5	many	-	TGCGCCAGCAGCTTGGGTTCGGGTCAGCCCCAGCATTTT	CASSLGSGQPQHF
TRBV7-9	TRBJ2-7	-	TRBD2	TGCTCCAGCAGTGCTAGCGGGAGAAACTACGAGCAATACTTC	CSSSASGRNYEQYF
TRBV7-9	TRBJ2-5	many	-	TGTGCCAGCAGCCCCGGAGGGGCCGAGACCCAGTACTTC	CASSPGGAETQYF
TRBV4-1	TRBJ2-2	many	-	TGCGCCAGCAGCCCCGGGGCCTACGAAAAAGGGAACACCGGGGAGCTGTTTTTT	CASSPGAYEKGNTGELFF
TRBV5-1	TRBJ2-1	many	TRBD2	TGCGCCAGCGCCCAGGGAGCGGGAGGGATCAATGAGCAGTTCTTC	CASAQGAGGINEQFF
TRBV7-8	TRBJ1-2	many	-	TGTGCCAGCAGCTGGGAAAACAGGGCGGGCTACACCTTC	CASSWENRAGYTF
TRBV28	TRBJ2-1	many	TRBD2	TGTGCCAGCAGTCCACGGACTAGCTATCCGGATGAGCAGTTCTTC	CASSPRTSYPDEQFF
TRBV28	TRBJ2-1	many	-	TGTGCCAGCAGTCCCCGCGACAGGCTCTACAATGAGCAGTTCTTC	CASSPRDRLYNEQFF
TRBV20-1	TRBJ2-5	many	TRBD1	TGCAGTGCCCCAACGCCGGGACAGGGGGTACAAGAGACCCAGTACTTC	CSAPTPGQGVQETQYF
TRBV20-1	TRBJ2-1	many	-	TGCAGTGCTAGATCCAACTTGGCGGGGTACTACAATGAGCAGTTCTTC	CSARSNLAGYYNEQFF
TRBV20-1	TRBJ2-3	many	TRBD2	TGCAGTGCTAGAAGTCCTAGCGGGAGGGATACGCAGTATTTT	CSARSPSGRDTQYF
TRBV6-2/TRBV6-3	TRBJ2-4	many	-	TGTGCCAGCAGTTACTCGGAGTCGGACATTCAGTACTTC	CASSYSESDIQYF
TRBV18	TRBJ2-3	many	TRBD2	TGTGCCAGCTCATCGGGACTAGTCGGCACAGATACGCAGTATTTT	CASSSGLVGTDTQYF
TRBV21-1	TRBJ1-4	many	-	TGTGCCAGCAGCAGCCGACAGGGAAATGAAAAACTGTTTTTT	CASSSRQGNEKLFF
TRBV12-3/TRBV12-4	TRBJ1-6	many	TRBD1	TGTGCCAGCAGTCCTCCGTTACAGGGGGCAACCCTCCACTTT	CASSPPLQGATLHF
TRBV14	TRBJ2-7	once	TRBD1	TGTGCCAGCAGCCACCCCAGGGGGAGAAACTCCTACGAGCAGTACTTC	CASSHPRGRNSYEQYF